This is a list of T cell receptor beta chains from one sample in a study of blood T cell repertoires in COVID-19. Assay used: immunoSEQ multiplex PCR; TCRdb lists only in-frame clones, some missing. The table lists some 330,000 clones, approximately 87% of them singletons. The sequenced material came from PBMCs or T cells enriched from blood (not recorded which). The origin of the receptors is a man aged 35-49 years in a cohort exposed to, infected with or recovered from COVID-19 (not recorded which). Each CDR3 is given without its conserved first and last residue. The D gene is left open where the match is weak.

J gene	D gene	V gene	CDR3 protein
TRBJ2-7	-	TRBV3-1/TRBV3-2	ASSQDGRGWDEQY
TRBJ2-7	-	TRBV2	ASSETRPGSGSYEQY
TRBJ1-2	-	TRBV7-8	ASSVDKNYGYT
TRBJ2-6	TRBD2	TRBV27	ASSARLAGGHSGANVLT
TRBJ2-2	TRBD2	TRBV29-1	SAHGPSGRTNTGELF
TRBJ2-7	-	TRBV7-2	ASSLRGFLYEQY
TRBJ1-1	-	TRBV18	ASSDSSNTEAF
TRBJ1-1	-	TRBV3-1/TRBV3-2	ASSPGRALRTEAF
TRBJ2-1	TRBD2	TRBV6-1	ASSEQGLAGVNEQF
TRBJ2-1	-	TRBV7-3	ASSLRLATYNEQF
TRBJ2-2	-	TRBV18	ASSPSVSAGELF
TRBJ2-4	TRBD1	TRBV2	ASSSGGIAKNIQY
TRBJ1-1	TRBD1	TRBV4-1	ASSHRTGQNTEAF
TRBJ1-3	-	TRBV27	ASTPGVYSGNTIY
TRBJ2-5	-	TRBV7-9	ASSLPGLVQETQY
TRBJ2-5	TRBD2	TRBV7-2	ASSLIGRAPETQY
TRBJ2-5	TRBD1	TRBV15	ATSSGTGGIETQY
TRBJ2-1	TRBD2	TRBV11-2	ASSFGRLAGVFNEQF
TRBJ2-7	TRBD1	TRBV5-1	ASSYPGQEREQY
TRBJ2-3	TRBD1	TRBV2	ASSGGTGPTDTQY
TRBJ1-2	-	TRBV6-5	ASRMVSYGYT
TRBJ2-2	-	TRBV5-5	ASSLGGGTGELF
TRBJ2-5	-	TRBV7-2	ASSLSETQY
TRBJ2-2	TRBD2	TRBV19	ASLLAGGRYTGELF
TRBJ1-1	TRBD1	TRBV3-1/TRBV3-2	ASTRQGAGTEAF
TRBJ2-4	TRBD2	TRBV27	ASRGTSGDIQY
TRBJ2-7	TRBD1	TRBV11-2	ASSLDRGSYEQY
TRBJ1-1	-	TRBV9	ASSANPPGTEAF
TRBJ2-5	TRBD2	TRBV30	ASSLGLAGVETQY
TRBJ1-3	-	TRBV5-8	ASSSRTVRGNTIY
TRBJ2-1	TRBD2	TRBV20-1	SASGSGSLREQF
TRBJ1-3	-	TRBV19	ASTGPYSGNTIY
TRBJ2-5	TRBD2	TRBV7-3	ASSPVAGDEETQY
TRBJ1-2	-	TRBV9	ASSDGQLTTNYGYT
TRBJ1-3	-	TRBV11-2	ASSFPATGLSGNTIY
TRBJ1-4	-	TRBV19	ASSNPGVANEKLF
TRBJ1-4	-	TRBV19	ATTTGDATNEKLF
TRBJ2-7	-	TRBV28	ASSTTNAYEQY
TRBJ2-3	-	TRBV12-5	ASGLSGSTDTQY
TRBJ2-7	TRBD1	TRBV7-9	ASSLAGTANDEQY
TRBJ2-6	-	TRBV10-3	AISDLRDLGLSGANVLT
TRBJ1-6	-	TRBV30	AWGGQRGNSPLH